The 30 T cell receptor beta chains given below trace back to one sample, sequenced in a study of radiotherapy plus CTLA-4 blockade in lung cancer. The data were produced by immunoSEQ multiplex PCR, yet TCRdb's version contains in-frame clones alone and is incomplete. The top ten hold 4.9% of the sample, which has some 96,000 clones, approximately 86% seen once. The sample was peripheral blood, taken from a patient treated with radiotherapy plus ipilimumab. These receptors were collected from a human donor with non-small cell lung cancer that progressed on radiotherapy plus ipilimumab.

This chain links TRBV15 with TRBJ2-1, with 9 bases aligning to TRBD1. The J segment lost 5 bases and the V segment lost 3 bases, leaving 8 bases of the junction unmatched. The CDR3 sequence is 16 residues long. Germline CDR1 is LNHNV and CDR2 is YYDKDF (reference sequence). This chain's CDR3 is CATSRVGDRDNNEQFF. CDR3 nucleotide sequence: TGTGCCACCAGCAGGGTAGGGGACAGGGATAACAATGAGCAGTTCTTC.

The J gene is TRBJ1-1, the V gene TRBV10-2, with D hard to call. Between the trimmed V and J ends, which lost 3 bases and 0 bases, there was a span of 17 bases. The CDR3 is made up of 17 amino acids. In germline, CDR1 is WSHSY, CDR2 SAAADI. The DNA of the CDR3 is TGCGCCAGCAGTGATGTCGGGAAACCGAGTCTGAACACTGAAGCTTTCTTT. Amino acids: CASSDVGKPSLNTEAFF.

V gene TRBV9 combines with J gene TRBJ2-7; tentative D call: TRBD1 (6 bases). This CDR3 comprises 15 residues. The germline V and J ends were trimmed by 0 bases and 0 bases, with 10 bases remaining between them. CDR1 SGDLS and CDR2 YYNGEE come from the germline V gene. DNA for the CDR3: TGTGCCAGCAGCGTAGAGGGGGAGCCCTCCTACGAGCAGTACTTC. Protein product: CASSVEGEPSYEQYF.

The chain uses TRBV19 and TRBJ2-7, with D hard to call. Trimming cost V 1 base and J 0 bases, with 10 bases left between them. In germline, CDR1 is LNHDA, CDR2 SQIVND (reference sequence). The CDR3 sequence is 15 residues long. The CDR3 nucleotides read TGTGCCAGTAGTATAGTAGGTGGCAGCTCCTACGAGCAGTACTTC. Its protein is CASSIVGGSSYEQYF.

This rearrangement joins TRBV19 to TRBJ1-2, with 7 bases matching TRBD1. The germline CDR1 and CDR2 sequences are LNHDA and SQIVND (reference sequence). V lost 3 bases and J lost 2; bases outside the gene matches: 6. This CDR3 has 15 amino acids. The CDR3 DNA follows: TGTGCCAGTAGTATTGGGACAGCCTCAAACTATGGCTACACCTTC. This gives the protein CASSIGTASNYGYTF.

CDR3 amino acids: CASSLLTVDGELFF. In DNA form, the CDR3 reads TGTGCCAGCAGCTTACTTACTGTCGACGGGGAGCTGTTTTTT. This sequence joins TRBV7-8 and TRBJ2-2; D not certain. This CDR3 has 14 residues. Between the trimmed V and J ends, which lost 2 bases and 7 bases, there was a span of 11 bases. Germline lookup yields CDR1 SGHVS and CDR2 FQNEAQ.

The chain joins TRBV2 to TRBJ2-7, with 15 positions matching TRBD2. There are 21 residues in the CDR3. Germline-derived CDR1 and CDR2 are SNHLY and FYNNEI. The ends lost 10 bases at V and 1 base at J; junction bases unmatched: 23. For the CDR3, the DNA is TGTGCCACGAGACGTCGCGGGACTCCGGGACTAGCGGGAGGTGGATCCTACGAGCAGTACTTC. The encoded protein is CATRRRGTPGLAGGGSYEQYF.

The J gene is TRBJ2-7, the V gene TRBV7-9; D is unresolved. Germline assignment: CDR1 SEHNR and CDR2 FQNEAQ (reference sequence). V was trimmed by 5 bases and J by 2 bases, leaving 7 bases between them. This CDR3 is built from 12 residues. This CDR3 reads CASSHGAYEQYF. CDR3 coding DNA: TGTGCCAGCAGCCATGGGGCCTACGAGCAGTACTTC.

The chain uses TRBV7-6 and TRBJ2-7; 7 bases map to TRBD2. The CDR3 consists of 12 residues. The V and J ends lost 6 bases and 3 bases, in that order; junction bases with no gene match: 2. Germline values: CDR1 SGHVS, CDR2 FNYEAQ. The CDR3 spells CASSASGYEQYF. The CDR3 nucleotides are TGTGCCAGCAGTGCTAGCGGCTACGAGCAGTACTTC.

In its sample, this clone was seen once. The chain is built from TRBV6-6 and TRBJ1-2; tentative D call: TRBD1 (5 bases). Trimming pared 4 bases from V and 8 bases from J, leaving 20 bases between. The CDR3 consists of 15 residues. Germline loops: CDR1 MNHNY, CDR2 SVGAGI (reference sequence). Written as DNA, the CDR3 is TGTGCCAGCAGTTCTCCCGCGGGGACGGTACGGGGCTACACCTTC. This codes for CASSSPAGTVRGYTF.

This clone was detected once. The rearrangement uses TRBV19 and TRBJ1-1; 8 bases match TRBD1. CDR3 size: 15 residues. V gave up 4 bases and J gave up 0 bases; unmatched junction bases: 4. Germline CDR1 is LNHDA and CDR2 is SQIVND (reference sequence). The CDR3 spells CASSKGQEMNTEAFF. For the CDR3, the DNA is TGTGCCAGTAGTAAGGGACAGGAGATGAACACTGAAGCTTTCTTT.

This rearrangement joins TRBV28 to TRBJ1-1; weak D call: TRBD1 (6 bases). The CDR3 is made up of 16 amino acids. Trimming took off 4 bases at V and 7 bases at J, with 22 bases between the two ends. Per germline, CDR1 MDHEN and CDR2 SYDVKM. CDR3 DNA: TGTGCCAGCAGTTCCCAAGACAGGCCCCAGGGTAGTGAAGCTTTCTTT. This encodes CASSSQDRPQGSEAFF.

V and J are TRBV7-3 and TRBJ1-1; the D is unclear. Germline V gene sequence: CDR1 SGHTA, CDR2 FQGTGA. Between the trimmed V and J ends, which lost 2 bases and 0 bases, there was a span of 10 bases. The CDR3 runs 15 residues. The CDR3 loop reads CASSLGSQMNTEAFF. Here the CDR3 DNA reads TGTGCCAGCAGCTTAGGCAGCCAGATGAACACTGAAGCTTTCTTT.

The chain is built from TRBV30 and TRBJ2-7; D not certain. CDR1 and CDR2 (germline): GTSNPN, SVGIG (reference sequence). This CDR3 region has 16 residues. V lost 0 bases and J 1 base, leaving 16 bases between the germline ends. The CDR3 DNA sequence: TGTGCCTGGAGTGTACGGGCCTCCTCTATTTCCTACGAGCAGTACTTC. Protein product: CAWSVRASSISYEQYF. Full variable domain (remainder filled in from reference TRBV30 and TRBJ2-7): SQTIHQWPATLVQPVGSPLSLECTVEGTSNPNLYWYRQAAGRGLQLLFYSVGIGQISSEVPQNLSASRPQDRQFILSSKKLLLSDSGFYLCAWSVRASSISYEQYFGPGTRLTVT.

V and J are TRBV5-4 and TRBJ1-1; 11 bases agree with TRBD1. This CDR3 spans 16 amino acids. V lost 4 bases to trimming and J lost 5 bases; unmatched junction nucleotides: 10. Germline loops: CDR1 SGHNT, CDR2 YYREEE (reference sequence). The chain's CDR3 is CASSPGGQGVETEAFF. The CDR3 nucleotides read TGTGCCAGCAGCCCAGGGGGACAGGGGGTTGAGACTGAAGCTTTCTTT.

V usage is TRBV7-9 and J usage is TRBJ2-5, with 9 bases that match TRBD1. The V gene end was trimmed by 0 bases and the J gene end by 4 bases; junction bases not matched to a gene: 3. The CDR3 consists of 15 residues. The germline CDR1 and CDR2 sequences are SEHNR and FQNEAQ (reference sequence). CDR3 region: CASSLAGQGSETQYF. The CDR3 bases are TGTGCCAGCAGCTTAGCGGGACAGGGATCAGAGACCCAGTACTTC.

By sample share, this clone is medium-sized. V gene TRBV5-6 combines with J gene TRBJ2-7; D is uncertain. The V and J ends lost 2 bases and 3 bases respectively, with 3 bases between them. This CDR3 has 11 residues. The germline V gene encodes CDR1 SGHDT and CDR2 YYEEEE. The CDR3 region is CASSFSYEQYF. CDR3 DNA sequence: TGTGCCAGCAGCTTTAGCTACGAGCAGTACTTC.

CDR3 DNA: TGTGCCAGCAGTCCAGACAGGGCCTATGGCTACACCTTC. This gives the protein CASSPDRAYGYTF. The chain carries TRBV6-1 and TRBJ1-2, with TRBD1 matching over 7 bases. The V segment lost 5 bases and the J segment 4 bases; nucleotides outside the gene matches: 4. The CDR3 consists of 13 residues. The germline gives CDR1 MNHNS, CDR2 SASEGT.

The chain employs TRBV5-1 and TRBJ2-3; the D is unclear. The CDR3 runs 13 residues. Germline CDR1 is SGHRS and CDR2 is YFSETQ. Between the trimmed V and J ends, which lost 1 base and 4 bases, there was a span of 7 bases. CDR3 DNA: TGCGCCAGCAGCTTGAAGTTATCAGATACGCAGTATTTT. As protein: CASSLKLSDTQYF.

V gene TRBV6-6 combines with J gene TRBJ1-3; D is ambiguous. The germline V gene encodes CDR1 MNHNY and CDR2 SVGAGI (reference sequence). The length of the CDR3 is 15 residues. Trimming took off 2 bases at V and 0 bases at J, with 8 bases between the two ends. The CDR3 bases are TGTGCCAGCAGTTACACCGGGATCTCTGGAAACACCATATATTTT. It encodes CASSYTGISGNTIYF.

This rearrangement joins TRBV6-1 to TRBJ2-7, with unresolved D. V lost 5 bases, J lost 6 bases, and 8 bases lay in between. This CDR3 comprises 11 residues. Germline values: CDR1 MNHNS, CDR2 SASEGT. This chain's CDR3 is CASSHIAEQYF. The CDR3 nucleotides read TGTGCCAGCAGTCACATTGCCGAGCAGTACTTC.

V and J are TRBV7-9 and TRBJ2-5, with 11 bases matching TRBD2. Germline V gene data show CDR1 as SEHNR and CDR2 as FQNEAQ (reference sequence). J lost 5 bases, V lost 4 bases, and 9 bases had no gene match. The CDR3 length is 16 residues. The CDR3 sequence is CASSSWTSGLRETQYF. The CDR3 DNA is TGTGCCAGCAGCTCCTGGACTAGCGGGTTGAGGGAGACCCAGTACTTC.

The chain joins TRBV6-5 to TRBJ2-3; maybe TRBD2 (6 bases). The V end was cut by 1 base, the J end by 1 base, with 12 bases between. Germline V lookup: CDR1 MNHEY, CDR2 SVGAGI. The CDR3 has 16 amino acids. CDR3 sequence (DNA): TGTGCCAGCAGTTACTACGGGGGAGACGGCACAGATACGCAGTATTTT. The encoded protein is CASSYYGGDGTDTQYF.

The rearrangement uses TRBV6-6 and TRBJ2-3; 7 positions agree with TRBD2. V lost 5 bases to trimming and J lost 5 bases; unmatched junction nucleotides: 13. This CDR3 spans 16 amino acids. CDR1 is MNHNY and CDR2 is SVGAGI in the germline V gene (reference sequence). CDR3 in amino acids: CASSLLMWEGRDTQYF. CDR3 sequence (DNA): TGTGCCAGCAGTCTTCTAATGTGGGAGGGCCGAGATACGCAGTATTTT.

CDR3 in amino acids: CAISSVNTEAFF. CDR3 DNA sequence: TGTGCCATCAGTTCTGTTAACACTGAAGCTTTCTTT. V usage is TRBV10-3 and J usage is TRBJ1-1; D remains ambiguous. CDR3 length: 12 residues. The V end lost 5 bases, the J end lost 2 bases, and 6 bases lay between the germline ends. Germline CDR1 ENHRY, CDR2 SYGVKD.

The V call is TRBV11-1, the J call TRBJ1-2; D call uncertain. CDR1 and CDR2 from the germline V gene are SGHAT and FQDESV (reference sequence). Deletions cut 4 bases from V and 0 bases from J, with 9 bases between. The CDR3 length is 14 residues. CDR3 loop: CASSSDGANYGYTF. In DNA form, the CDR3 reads TGTGCCAGCAGCTCAGACGGGGCTAACTATGGCTACACCTTC.

The CDR3 protein is CASRRAGTLNTEAFF. In nucleotides, the CDR3 is TGTGCCAGCAGGCGGGCCGGGACACTGAACACTGAAGCTTTCTTT. The chain combines TRBV6-5 with TRBJ1-1; D may be TRBD1 (6 bases). Trimming removed 6 bases from V and 0 bases from J, with 14 bases in between. From germline, CDR1 is MNHEY and CDR2 SVGAGI. The CDR3 totals 15 residues.

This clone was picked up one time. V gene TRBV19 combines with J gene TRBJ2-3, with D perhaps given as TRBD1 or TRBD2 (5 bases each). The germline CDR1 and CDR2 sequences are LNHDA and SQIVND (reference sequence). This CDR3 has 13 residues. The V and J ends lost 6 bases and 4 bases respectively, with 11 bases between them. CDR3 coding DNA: TGTGCCAGTAGGAACGTGGGGGCAGATACGCAGTATTTT. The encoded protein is CASRNVGADTQYF.

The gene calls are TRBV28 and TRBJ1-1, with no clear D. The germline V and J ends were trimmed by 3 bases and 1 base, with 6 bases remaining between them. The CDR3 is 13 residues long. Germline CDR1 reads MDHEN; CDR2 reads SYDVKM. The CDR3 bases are TGTGCCAGCAGTTTTTCGAGGAACACTGAAGCTTTCTTT. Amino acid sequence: CASSFSRNTEAFF.

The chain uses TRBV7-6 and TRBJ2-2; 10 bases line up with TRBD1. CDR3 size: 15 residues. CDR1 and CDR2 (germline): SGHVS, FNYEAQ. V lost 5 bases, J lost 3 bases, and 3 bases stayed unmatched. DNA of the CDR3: TGTGCCAGCAGCAGAGACAGGGGGCACACCGGGGAGCTGTTTTTT. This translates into CASSRDRGHTGELFF.